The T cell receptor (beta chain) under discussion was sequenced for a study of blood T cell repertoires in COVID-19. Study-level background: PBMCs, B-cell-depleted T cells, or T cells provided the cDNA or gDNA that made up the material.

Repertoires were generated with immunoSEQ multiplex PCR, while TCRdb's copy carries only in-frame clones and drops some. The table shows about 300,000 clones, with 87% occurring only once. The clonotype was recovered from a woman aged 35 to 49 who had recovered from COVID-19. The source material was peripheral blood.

The CDR3 coding sequence is TGTGCCAGCAGCTTAGTTGGTGGGGGGAGCACTGAAGCTTTCTTT. As protein: CASSLVGGGSTEAFF. The V gene is TRBV7-2, the J gene TRBJ1-1, with D possibly TRBD1 on 5 matching bases. Deletions cut 1 base from V and 4 bases from J, with 13 bases between. The germline V gene has CDR1 SGHTA and CDR2 FQGNSA. The CDR3 is 15 amino acids.